These 25 T cell receptor beta chains share one sample of origin, sequenced in a study of early T cells in non-severe SARS-CoV-2 infection. TCRdb itself ran the 5' RACE reads through MiXCR, one entry per CDR3 protein. In the table there are approximately 71,000 distinct CDR3 sequences, around 12% of which are singletons. What was sequenced was whole blood. The source of these receptors is an adult who was a healthcare worker with PCR-confirmed SARS-CoV-2 infection or an uninfected control (not recorded which).

This clonotype has just a few counts. V gene TRBV7-2 combines with J gene TRBJ2-1; 8 bases map to TRBD2. Germline V gene lookup returns CDR1 SGHTA and CDR2 FQGNSA. This CDR3 is 15 amino acids long. Trimming at V came to 3 bases and at J to 5 bases, leaving 6 bases not matched to a gene. CDR3 in amino acids: CASSLVTSDHNEQFF. The CDR3 DNA reads as TGTGCCAGCAGCTTGGTGACTAGCGACCACAATGAGCAGTTCTTC.

In this sample, this clonotype turned up a few times. A much larger clone sits a single nucleotide away, making a read error possible. This chain connects TRBV4-1 to TRBJ2-1, with D unresolved. The CDR3 spans 16 residues. CDR1 MGHRA and CDR2 YSYEKL come from the germline V gene. CDR3 nucleotides: TGCGCCAGCAGCCAAGCACTATCAGCCTCCTGCAATGAGCAGTTCTTC. Translated: CASSQALSASCNEQFF.

The sample holds a few counts of this clonotype. This chain uses TRBV20-1 with TRBJ2-1; D gene ambiguous. This CDR3 has 12 residues. Germline assignment: CDR1 DFQATT and CDR2 SNEGSKA (reference sequence). V was clipped by 1 base and J by 12 bases, with 13 bases between them. The CDR3 reads CSARVLKRGQFF. The DNA for the CDR3 is TGCAGTGCTAGAGTCCTTAAACGCGGGCAGTTCTTC.

This clonotype has ten or more counts. The V gene is TRBV3-1, the J gene TRBJ2-7; D remains unclear. V was clipped by 0 bases and J by 9 bases, with 12 bases between them. Germline CDR1 and CDR2: LGHDT and YNNKEL (reference sequence). This CDR3 has 13 residues. The CDR3 coding sequence is TGTGCCAGCAGCCAAGATGAAACGCGCCGGCAGTACTTC. Residues: CASSQDETRRQYF.

The chain joins TRBV6-1 to TRBJ2-1; the D call may be TRBD1 or TRBD2 (5 bases each). With 4 bases removed from V and 6 bases from J, the gap between germline ends came to 13 bases. The CDR3 has 14 amino acids. Germline assignment: CDR1 MNHNS and CDR2 SASEGT. In DNA, the CDR3 is TGTGCCAGCAGTGGAGAACAGGAGGTCAATGAGCAGTTCTTC. Its translation is CASSGEQEVNEQFF.

Only a few counts were recorded for this clonotype. J is TRBJ1-6 and V is TRBV6-5, with D uncertain. Germline-derived CDR1 and CDR2 are MNHEY and SVGAGI. This CDR3 has 18 amino acids. V shed 0 bases and J shed 5 bases, with 17 bases lying between them. The CDR3 DNA reads TGTGCCAGCAGTTACTCCTACGAGGGTGTGGCGCATAATTCACCCCTCCACTTT. Its protein is CASSYSYEGVAHNSPLHF.

The V call is TRBV10-3, the J call TRBJ1-5; TRBD1 aligns across 7 bases. The germline V gene encodes CDR1 ENHRY and CDR2 SYGVKD. Losses at the gene ends were 8 bases for V and 0 bases for J; bases not matched to a gene: 4. This CDR3 has 14 amino acids. The CDR3 protein is CAIRDSNSNQPQHF. CDR3 DNA: TGTGCCATCCGGGACAGCAATAGCAATCAGCCCCAGCATTTT.

This clonotype has more than one count but fewer than ten. The chain employs TRBV12-3 or TRBV12-4 and TRBJ2-1; D gene uncertain. CDR3 length: 13 residues. V gave up 3 bases and J gave up 5 bases, with 8 bases separating them. The CDR3 DNA follows: TGTGCCAGCAGTTTGCAGGATCACAATGAGCAGTTCTTC. Amino acids: CASSLQDHNEQFF.

This rearrangement joins TRBV10-3 to TRBJ1-2; tentatively, D is TRBD1 (5 bases). The CDR3 spans 13 residues. Germline CDR1 is ENHRY and CDR2 is SYGVKD. The V end lost 4 bases, the J end lost 7 bases, and 13 bases lay between the germline ends. The CDR3 bases are TGTGCCATCAGTGGAGAACAGGCCAGTGGCTACACCTTC. Translated: CAISGEQASGYTF.

Concerning this clonotype: A much larger clone differs by one base, so this may be a read error. V usage is TRBV2 and J usage is TRBJ1-5; the match to TRBD1 covers 8 bases. The CDR3 is 15 residues long. CDR1 is SNHLY and CDR2 is FYNNEI in the germline V gene. With 11 bases clipped from V and 3 bases from J, the junction kept 12 bases outside the gene matches. The CDR3 DNA is TGTGCCGGCGGAAGACAGGGGATAAACAATCAGCCCCAGCATTTT. It translates to CAGGRQGINNQPQHF.

The gene calls are TRBV21-1 and TRBJ1-1; the table's TRBD1 call for D was not verified on the DNA. TRBV21-1 is designated a pseudogene. CDR3 length: 15 residues. The DNA of the CDR3 is TGTGCCAGCAGCAAAGTCCACCGACAGGGTGCTGAAGCTTTCTTT. This codes for CASSKVHRQGAEAFF.

This clonotype was picked up many times. The rearrangement links TRBV14 to TRBJ2-7; no clear D gene. Deletions cut 4 bases from V and 0 bases from J, with 7 bases between. This CDR3 has 13 residues. Germline lookup yields CDR1 SGHDN and CDR2 FVKESK. The CDR3 DNA sequence: TGTGCCAGCAGCCGGCCAAGCTCCTACGAGCAGTACTTC. This encodes CASSRPSSYEQYF.

This clonotype came up a few times. This chain joins TRBV29-1 and TRBJ2-1, with D perhaps matching TRBD1 (6 bases). Trimming left V 5 bases short and J 10 bases short, with 12 bases between. CDR1 and CDR2 from the germline V gene are SQVTM and ANQGSEA. This CDR3 has 11 amino acids. The CDR3 sequence is CSVTGSREQFF. Written as DNA, the CDR3 is TGCAGCGTTACAGGGAGCCGCGAGCAGTTCTTC.

This chain links TRBV2 with TRBJ2-2; D remains ambiguous. This CDR3 spans 15 amino acids. V lost 6 bases and J 4 bases, leaving 15 bases between the germline ends. Germline CDR1 and CDR2: SNHLY and FYNNEI. CDR3 sequence (DNA): TGTGCCAGCAGGCCCTCTCGTGCGAGCACCGGGGAGCTGTTTTTT. Its protein product is CASRPSRASTGELFF.

This chain uses TRBV20-1 with TRBJ2-3; 7 nucleotides line up with TRBD1. This CDR3 has 16 residues. V trimming: 3 bases; J trimming: 8 bases; junction bases outside the gene matches: 17. Per germline, CDR1 DFQATT and CDR2 SNEGSKA (reference sequence). The CDR3 nucleotides are TGCAGTGCTAGGCCCCAGACAGGGAAGACCGAGGGTACGCAGTATTTT. It specifies CSARPQTGKTEGTQYF.

This clonotype was detected a few times. The V gene is TRBV12-3 or TRBV12-4, the J gene TRBJ2-5; 8 nucleotides agree with TRBD1. The CDR3 runs to 14 residues. The J segment lost 6 bases and the V segment lost 5 bases, leaving 8 bases of the junction unmatched. CDR3 bases: TGTGCCAGCAGTCGAGGACAGGGAAAAAAGACCCAGTACTTC. It encodes CASSRGQGKKTQYF.

This clonotype showed up many times. The chain couples TRBV7-2 to TRBJ2-1; unclear D gene. Germline CDR1 and CDR2: SGHTA and FQGNSA. This CDR3 contains 12 residues. V was pared by 0 bases and J by 9 bases, with 6 bases between. The CDR3 DNA follows: TGTGCCAGCAGCTTAGCCGACCGTGAGCAGTTCTTC. As protein: CASSLADREQFF. The complete variable domain, with remaining parts taken from reference TRBV7-2 and TRBJ2-1, reads GAGVSQSPSNKVTEKGKDVELRCDPISGHTALYWYRQSLGQGLEFLIYFQGNSAPDKSGLPSDRFSAERTGGSVSTLTIQRTQQEDSAVYLCASSLADREQFFGPGTRLTVL.

The chain couples TRBV5-1 to TRBJ1-1, with D possibly being TRBD1 (5 bases). Trimming left V 3 bases short and J 0 bases short, with 15 bases between. This CDR3 has 16 amino acids. Looked up from germline, CDR1 is SGHRS and CDR2 is YFSETQ. CDR3: CASSSGVAGLNTEAFF. Here the CDR3 DNA reads TGCGCCAGCAGCTCGGGGGTGGCGGGGCTGAACACTGAAGCTTTCTTT. The full variable domain, in which reference TRBV5-1 and TRBJ1-1 provide the parts outside the CDR3, is KAGVTQTPRYLIKTRGQQVTLSCSPISGHRSVSWYQQTPGQGLQFLFEYFSETQRNKGNFPGRFSGRQFSNSRSEMNVSTLELGDSALYLCASSSGVAGLNTEAFFGQGTRLTVV.

This chain's CDR3 is CASSKGASGRNEQFF. DNA for the CDR3: TGTGCCAGCAGTAAGGGGGCTAGCGGGAGGAATGAGCAGTTCTTC. The chain carries TRBV7-3 and TRBJ2-1, with 11 bases matching TRBD2. CDR1 is SGHTA, CDR2 FQGTGA, per germline. After removal of 6 bases from V and 7 bases from J, the junction contained 8 bases not matched to a gene. The CDR3 has 15 amino acids.

This clonotype was seen repeatedly, ten times or more. The V and J genes are TRBV20-1 and TRBJ1-6, with 9 bases identical to TRBD1. Trimming at V came to 5 bases and at J to 4 bases, leaving 15 bases not matched to a gene. CDR3 length equals 18 residues. CDR1 and CDR2 from the germline V gene are DFQATT and SNEGSKA (reference sequence). Here the CDR3 reads CSAFAARQGVFYNSPLHF. The CDR3 DNA reads TGCAGTGCTTTTGCCGCCAGACAGGGGGTGTTTTATAATTCACCCCTCCACTTT.

The rearrangement joins TRBV2 to TRBJ2-1; 7 nucleotides match TRBD2. Germline loops: CDR1 SNHLY, CDR2 FYNNEI. The CDR3 loop spans 17 amino acids. V dropped 4 bases and J dropped 8; count of bases not matched to a gene: 17. CDR3 sequence (DNA): TGTGCCAGCAGTGGGGACCGTCTAGCGGACCCCGCGGATGAGCAGTTCTTC. Translation gives CASSGDRLADPADEQFF.

This clonotype was seen ten or more times. This chain uses TRBV2 with TRBJ2-7, with D perhaps TRBD1 (7 bases). Between the trimmed V and J ends, which lost 4 bases and 5 bases, there was a span of 15 bases. The CDR3 totals 14 residues. Germline values: CDR1 SNHLY, CDR2 FYNNEI. The CDR3 coding sequence is TGTGCCAGCAGTGGCGGAGGGGGCTACGACGAGCAGTACTTC. It specifies CASSGGGGYDEQYF.

CDR3 amino acids: CASSLEGALQPQHF. CDR3 DNA sequence: TGTGCCAGCAGCTTGGAGGGGGCACTTCAGCCCCAGCATTTT. The rearrangement joins TRBV5-8 to TRBJ1-5; 7 positions match TRBD1. The CDR3 consists of 14 residues. The germline V gene encodes CDR1 SGHTS and CDR2 YDEGEE. The trim removed 0 bases at V and 6 bases at J, leaving 3 bases unmatched.

The rearrangement links TRBV6-5 to TRBJ1-2; D not certain. CDR3 length equals 12 residues. CDR1 is MNHEY, CDR2 SVGAGI, per germline. Between the trimmed V and J ends, which lost 9 bases and 2 bases, there was a span of 10 bases. CDR3 residues: CASKTNNYGYTF. CDR3 DNA: TGTGCCAGTAAGACGAACAACTATGGCTACACCTTC.

This clonotype has ten or more counts. V is TRBV7-2 and J is TRBJ2-1, with 8 bases lining up with TRBD2. CDR3 length equals 15 residues. Trimming cost V 6 bases and J 10 bases; bases outside gene matches: 14. Per germline, CDR1 SGHTA and CDR2 FQGNSA. CDR3: CASSWSGSGGREQFF. The DNA for the CDR3 is TGTGCCAGCAGTTGGAGCGGGAGTGGAGGTCGGGAGCAGTTCTTC.